This T cell receptor beta chain was captured in a study of cytomegalovirus exposure and HLA in healthy donors. Of note for this clone: What it binds is not known.

Study-wide findings and caveats: It was reported that the classifier diagnosed cytomegalovirus status with high specificity and sensitivity in both the original and validation cohorts.

60 Vbeta and 13 Jbeta primers were used in PCR. TCRdb's table, derived via immunoSEQ multiplex PCR, lists solely in-frame clones and lacks some. The repertoire includes around 170,000 clones, over 60% of them detected once, and roughly 1.6% sits in the top ten. Sequenced sample: PBMCs. This receptor was identified in a girl aged 5-17 years in good health and CMV-seronegative.

Here the CDR3 reads CASSQDRDSTDTQYF. The CDR3 bases are TGCGCCAGCAGCCAAGATAGAGATAGCACAGATACGCAGTATTTT. V and J are TRBV4-1 and TRBJ2-3; D call uncertain. This CDR3 is built from 15 residues. The V end was cut by 0 bases, the J end by 0 bases, with 7 bases between. CDR1 and CDR2 (germline): MGHRA, YSYEKL.